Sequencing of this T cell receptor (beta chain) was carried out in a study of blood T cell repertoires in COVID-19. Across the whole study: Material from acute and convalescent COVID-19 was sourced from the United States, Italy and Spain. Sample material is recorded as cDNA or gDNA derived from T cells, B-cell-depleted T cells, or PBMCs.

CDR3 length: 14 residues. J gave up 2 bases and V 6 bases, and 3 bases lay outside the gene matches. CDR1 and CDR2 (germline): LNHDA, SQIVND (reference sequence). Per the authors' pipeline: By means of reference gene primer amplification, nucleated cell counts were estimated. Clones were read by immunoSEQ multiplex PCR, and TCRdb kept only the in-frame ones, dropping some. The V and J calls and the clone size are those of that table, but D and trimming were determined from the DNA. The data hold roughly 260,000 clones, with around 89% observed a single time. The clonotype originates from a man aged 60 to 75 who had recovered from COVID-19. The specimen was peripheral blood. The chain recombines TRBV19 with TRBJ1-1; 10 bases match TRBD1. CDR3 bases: TGTGCCAGTAGAGCGACAGGGGGCAACACTGAAGCTTTCTTT. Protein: CASRATGGNTEAFF. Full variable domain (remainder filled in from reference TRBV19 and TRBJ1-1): DGGITQSPKYLFRKEGQNVTLSCEQNLNHDAMYWYRQDPGQGLRLIYYSQIVNDFQKGDIAEGYSVSREKKESFPLTVTSAQKNPTAFYLCASRATGGNTEAFFGQGTRLTVV.